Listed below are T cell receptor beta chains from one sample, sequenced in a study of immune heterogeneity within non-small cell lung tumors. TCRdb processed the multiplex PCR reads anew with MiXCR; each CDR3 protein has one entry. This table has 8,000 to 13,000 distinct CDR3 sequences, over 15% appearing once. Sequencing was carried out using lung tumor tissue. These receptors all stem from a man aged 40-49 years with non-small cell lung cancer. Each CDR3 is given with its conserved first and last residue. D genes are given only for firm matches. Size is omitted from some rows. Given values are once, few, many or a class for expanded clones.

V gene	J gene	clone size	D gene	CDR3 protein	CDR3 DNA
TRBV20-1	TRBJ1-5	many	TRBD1	CSATGGGNQPQHF	TGCAGTGCTACAGGGGGCGGAAATCAGCCCCAGCATTTT
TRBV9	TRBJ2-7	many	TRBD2	CASSPFGGLAGRYEQYF	TGTGCCAGCAGCCCCTTCGGCGGGCTAGCGGGTAGGTACGAGCAGTACTTC
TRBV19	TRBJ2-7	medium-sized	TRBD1	CASSRRDRGLHEQYF	TGTGCCAGTAGTCGACGCGACAGGGGGTTGCACGAGCAGTACTTC
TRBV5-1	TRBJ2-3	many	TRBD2	CASSFGGGSTDTQYF	TGCGCCAGCAGCTTTGGGGGGGGGAGCACAGATACGCAGTATTTT
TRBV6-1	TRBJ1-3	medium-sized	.	CASSEYRWADSGNTIYF	TGTGCCAGCAGTGAATATCGGTGGGCAGACTCTGGAAACACCATATATTTT
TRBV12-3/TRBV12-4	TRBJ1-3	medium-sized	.	CANWEWPGNTIYF	TGTGCCAACTGGGAGTGGCCTGGAAACACCATATATTTT
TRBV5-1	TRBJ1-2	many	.	CASSLVPGEYGYTF	TGCGCCAGCAGCTTGGTTCCCGGGGAGTATGGCTACACCTTC
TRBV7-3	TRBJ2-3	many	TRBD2	CASSLLPGGGADTQYF	TGTGCCAGCAGCTTACTTCCGGGCGGGGGGGCAGATACGCAGTATTTT
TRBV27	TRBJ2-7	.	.	CASRLGGGDIYEQYF	TGTGCCAGCAGGCTAGGGGGAGGGGATATCTACGAGCAGTACTTC
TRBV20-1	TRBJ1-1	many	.	CSARDPFKGGQTEAFF	TGCAGTGCTAGAGATCCCTTTAAGGGGGGGCAAACTGAAGCTTTCTTT
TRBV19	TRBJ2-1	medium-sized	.	CASSRTTYNEQFF	TGTGCCAGTAGCAGGACTACCTACAATGAGCAGTTCTTC
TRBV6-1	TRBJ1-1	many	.	CASSVLGAGEAFF	TGTGCCAGCAGTGTCCTGGGGGCTGGGGAAGCTTTCTTT
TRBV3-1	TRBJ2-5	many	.	CASSQVLGGETQYF	TGTGCCAGCAGCCAAGTCTTGGGTGGCGAGACCCAGTACTTC
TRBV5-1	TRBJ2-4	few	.	CASSTVGVNIQYF	TGCGCCAGCAGCACGGTGGGGGTGAACATTCAGTACTTC
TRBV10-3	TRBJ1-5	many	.	CAIMGSFNQPQHF	TGTGCCATCATGGGAAGCTTCAATCAGCCCCAGCATTTT
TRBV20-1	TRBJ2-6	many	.	CSATPPASGANVLTF	TGCAGTGCCACACCTCCTGCCTCTGGGGCCAACGTCCTGACTTTC
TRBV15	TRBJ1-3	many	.	CATSRVEAGNTIYF	TGTGCCACCAGTAGGGTAGAGGCTGGAAACACCATATATTTT
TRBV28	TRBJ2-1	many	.	CASIRGASSYNEQFF	TGTGCCAGCATCCGGGGAGCGAGCTCCTACAATGAGCAGTTCTTC
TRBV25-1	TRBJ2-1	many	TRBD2	CASMGGRAWEQFF	TGTGCCAGCATGGGCGGGAGGGCATGGGAGCAGTTCTTC
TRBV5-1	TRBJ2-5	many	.	CASSPRKQGSGETQYF	TGCGCCAGCAGCCCACGAAAACAGGGTTCCGGGGAGACCCAGTACTTC
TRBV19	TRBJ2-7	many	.	CASSKGHPYEQYF	TGTGCCAGTAGCAAGGGGCACCCCTACGAGCAGTACTTC
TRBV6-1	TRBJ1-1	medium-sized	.	CARSKAQPGDMNTEAFF	TGTGCCAGATCAAAAGCCCAGCCGGGGGATATGAACACTGAAGCTTTCTTT
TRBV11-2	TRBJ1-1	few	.	CASSFPGAITEAFF	TGTGCCAGCAGCTTCCCGGGGGCGATCACTGAAGCTTTCTTT
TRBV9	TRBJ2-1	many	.	CASSRAVGSYNEQFF	TGTGCCAGCAGCCGGGCCGTGGGTTCCTACAATGAGCAGTTCTTC
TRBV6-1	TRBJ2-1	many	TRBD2	CASRLAGVLNEQFF	TGTGCCAGCAGACTAGCGGGGGTTCTCAATGAGCAGTTCTTC
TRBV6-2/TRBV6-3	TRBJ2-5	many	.	CASSSMAPVLETQYF	TGTGCCAGCAGTTCTATGGCTCCGGTATTGGAGACCCAGTACTTC
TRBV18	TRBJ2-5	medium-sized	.	CASSPTPEGYQETQYF	TGTGCCAGCTCACCAACCCCAGAGGGGTACCAAGAGACCCAGTACTTC
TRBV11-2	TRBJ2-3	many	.	CASSLDIGGTDTQYF	TGTGCCAGCAGCTTAGATATAGGGGGCACAGATACGCAGTATTTT
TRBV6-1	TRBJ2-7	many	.	CASSAGEYVREYF	TGTGCCAGCAGTGCAGGGGAATATGTCCGTGAGTACTTC
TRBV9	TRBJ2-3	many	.	CASSVGRGSVGRGTDTQYF	TGTGCCAGCAGCGTAGGCAGGGGCTCGGTAGGACGTGGCACAGATACGCAGTATTTT
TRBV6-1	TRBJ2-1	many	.	CASSGHFAKGSYNEQFF	TGTGCCAGCAGTGGGCACTTCGCGAAGGGGTCCTACAATGAGCAGTTCTTC
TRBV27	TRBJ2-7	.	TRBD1	CASSHAMTPGQGAYEQYF	TGTGCCAGCAGTCACGCTATGACCCCGGGACAGGGGGCGTACGAGCAGTACTTC
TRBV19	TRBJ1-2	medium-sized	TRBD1	CASSIQDRGHGYTF	TGTGCCAGTAGTATCCAGGACAGGGGGCATGGCTACACCTTC
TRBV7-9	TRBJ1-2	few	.	CASSLRGDYGYTF	TGTGCCAGCAGCTTACGGGGGGACTATGGCTACACCTTC
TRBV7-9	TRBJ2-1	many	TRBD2	CASSLVVLAGAYNEQFF	TGTGCCAGCAGCTTAGTGGTCCTAGCGGGTGCCTACAATGAGCAGTTCTTC
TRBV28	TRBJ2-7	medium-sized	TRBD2	CASSLAGVSHEQYF	TGTGCCAGCAGTTTAGCGGGAGTGAGCCACGAGCAGTACTTC
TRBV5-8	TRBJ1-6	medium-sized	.	CASSAGSSSYNSPLHF	TGTGCCAGCAGCGCTGGCAGCAGCTCCTATAATTCACCCCTCCACTTT
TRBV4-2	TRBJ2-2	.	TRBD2	CASSHGGGPSGGELFF	TGTGCCAGCAGCCATGGGGGGGGCCCTAGCGGGGGGGAGCTGTTTTTT
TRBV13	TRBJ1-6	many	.	CASSLNQGNSPLHF	TGTGCCAGCAGCTTAAACCAGGGGAATTCACCCCTCCACTTT
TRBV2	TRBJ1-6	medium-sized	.	CASSEEVPRYNSPLHF	TGTGCCAGCAGTGAGGAGGTTCCGCGTTATAATTCACCCCTCCACTTT
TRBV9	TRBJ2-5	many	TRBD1	CASSVGIGTGEETQYF	TGTGCCAGCAGCGTAGGAATCGGGACAGGAGAGGAGACCCAGTACTTC
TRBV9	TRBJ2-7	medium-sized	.	CASSVGWQGYEQYF	TGTGCCAGCAGCGTAGGGTGGCAGGGATACGAGCAGTACTTC
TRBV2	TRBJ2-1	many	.	CASSVRGFWFF	TGTGCCAGCAGTGTAAGGGGCTTTTGGTTCTTC
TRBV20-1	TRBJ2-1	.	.	CSARDPLGTHPYNEQFF	TGCAGTGCTAGAGATCCGTTGGGGACCCACCCCTACAATGAGCAGTTCTTC
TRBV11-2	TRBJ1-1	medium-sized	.	CASSLEFMNTEAFF	TGTGCCAGCAGCTTAGAGTTTATGAACACTGAAGCTTTCTTT
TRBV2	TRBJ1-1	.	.	CASSGHLNTEAFF	TGTGCCAGCAGTGGACACTTGAACACTGAAGCTTTCTTT
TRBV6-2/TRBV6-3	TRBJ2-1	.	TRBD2	CASSYRPSGYNEQFF	TGTGCCAGCAGTTACCGGCCTAGCGGCTACAATGAGCAGTTCTTC
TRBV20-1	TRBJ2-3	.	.	CNAIGTGTDTQYF	TGTAATGCTATAGGAACAGGGACAGATACGCAGTATTTT
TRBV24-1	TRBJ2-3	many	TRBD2	CATSDLAGATDTQYF	TGTGCCACCAGTGATTTAGCGGGGGCCACAGATACGCAGTATTTT